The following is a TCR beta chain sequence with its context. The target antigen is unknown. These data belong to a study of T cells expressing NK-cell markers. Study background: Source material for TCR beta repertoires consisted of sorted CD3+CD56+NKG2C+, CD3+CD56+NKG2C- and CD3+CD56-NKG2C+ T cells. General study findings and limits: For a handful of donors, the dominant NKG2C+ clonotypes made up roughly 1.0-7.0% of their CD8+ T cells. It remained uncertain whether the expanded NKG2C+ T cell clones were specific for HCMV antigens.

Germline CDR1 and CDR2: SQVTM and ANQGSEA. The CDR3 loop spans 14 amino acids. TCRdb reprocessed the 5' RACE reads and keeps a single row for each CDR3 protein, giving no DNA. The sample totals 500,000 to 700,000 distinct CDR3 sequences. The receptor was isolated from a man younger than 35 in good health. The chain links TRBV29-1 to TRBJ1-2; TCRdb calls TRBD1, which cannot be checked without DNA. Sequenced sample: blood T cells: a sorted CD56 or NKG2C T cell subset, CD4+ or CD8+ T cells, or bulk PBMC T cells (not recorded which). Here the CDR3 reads CSVEDRDMVYGYTF.